The clone carrying this TCR beta chain was seen many times. Bulk tissue was left unsorted, and RNA and DNA were co-extracted from about 19-30 mg of it. CDR3 length: 11 amino acids. V was shortened by 4 bases and J by 7 bases, with 11 bases between the two germline ends. CDR1 is SQVTM and CDR2 is ANQGSEA in the germline V gene. cDNA specific to TCR beta was made from around 450 ng of total RNA, with a constant-region primer employed for priming. What produced the TCR beta libraries was three nested multiplex PCR rounds using slightly modified ARM-PCR. The two initial PCR rounds, 9 to 11 cycles each, used TRBV1-TRBV30 forward and C-beta reverse primers. One entry per CDR3 protein results from TCRdb running MiXCR on the multiplex PCR reads. The data hold about 110,000 distinct CDR3 sequences, with roughly 69% observed a single time. The data were obtained in a study of tumor-infiltrating lymphocytes in primary liver carcinoma.

The chain has TRBV29-1 and TRBJ2-7, with D unclear. The clonotype was recovered from a woman between 55 and 75 years old with primary liver carcinoma and hepatitis B virus infection. Material: liver tumor tissue from sampling region 1. As to subset: tumor region T1, superior pole. This chain's CDR3 is CSVAFASEQYF. The CDR3 DNA sequence: TGCAGCGTTGCCTTCGCTTCGGAGCAGTACTTC.